The TCR beta chain under discussion was sequenced for a study of shared clonotypes between healthy human individuals (dated by TCRdb to about 2020). Concerning the study at large: A couple of women and a few men aged 18 to 49 years were included in the cohort. Between about 0.9 and 8.9 billion PBMCs per donor were obtained by leukapheresis. To increase sequencing depth and limit assay-specific biases, TCR repertoire library preparation and sequencing were carried out by different laboratories using diverse techniques. Blood TCR repertoires of roughly five healthy adults were deeply sequenced to estimate repertoire size and the extent of clonotype sharing between individuals. Study-level results and caveats: Pairwise subsampling indicated that sequencing depth was expected to affect the degree of clonotype sharing among donors. Because the study included only a small number of donors, the genetic and exposure-history diversity represented was limited. Sampling was restricted to blood, and TCR repertoires in tissues likely differ from the TCR repertoires found in blood.

Using the deep immunoSEQ assay, multiplex PCR amplified TCR CDR3 regions from genomic DNA. Extracted genomic DNA from each cell subset was spread evenly across all wells of several immunoSEQ 96-well plates, with each plate serving as a replicate. For unsorted PBMC, each replicate PCR was loaded with approximately 320 ng genomic DNA, equivalent to about 30,000 T cell genomes. Unsorted PBMC genomic DNA was sequenced across ten immunoSEQ deep assay plates. Purified libraries were quantified with a Qubit 3.0 fluorometer, sized on a Bioanalyzer 2100, and re-quantified with the KAPA Library Quantification kit. A separate single-read 150-cycle Illumina NextSeq 550 flow cell was used to sequence each immunoSEQ 96-well plate. The study's processing was this. Because only junctional sequences without quality scores were contained in the immunoSEQ output, filtering matching that applied to full-length reads could not be performed. Sequences were annotated with PyIR, a Python wrapper for IgBLAST v1.9, using IMGT germline references to assign V/J genes and CDR3. Reads with weak V/J assignments (E-value above 1e-6), missing CDR3, stop codons, out-of-frame junctions, or ambiguous translated residues were removed. V3J clonotypes were defined as sequences sharing an identical inferred V gene, J gene, and CDR3 amino acid sequence. Percentage overlap between repertoires was calculated by dividing the number of shared unique clonotypes by the size of the smaller repertoire. Three approaches were used to assess repertoire richness: RTK rarefaction, the Chao1 estimator, and Recon v2.1 estimates of unobserved clonotypes. TCRdb obtained this table from immuneACCESS and retained in-frame rearrangements with V and J assigned. These tables miss some clones; where compared with another copy, unresolved V genes account for less than half of the shortfall, and the remainder is unexplained. The V and J calls and the clone size are those of that table, but D and trimming were determined from the DNA. The sample yields around 500,000 clones; about 85% were counted once. The ten largest make up over 9.5% of the sample.

Donors were healthy HIV-negative adults with no recently reported acute infections or vaccinations. All donors were Caucasian adults living in Nashville, Tennessee, USA. For unsorted samples, approximately 81 million PBMCs were counted, and genomic DNA was extracted using the QIAamp DNA Blood Mini kit. After blood collection by leukapheresis, PBMCs were isolated using Ficoll-Histopaque density gradient centrifugation and then cryopreserved in the vapor phase of liquid nitrogen. Comments on this clone: Its antigen is still unknown. No much larger clonotype is one base removed from it; base qualities were not supplied.

Spanning cysteine to phenylalanine, the CDR3 consists of 18 amino acids. Only the CDR3 DNA stays, 54 bases, in frame from base 1. V is cut back by 4 bases and J by 0 bases, with 8 bases in the junction unmatched. The sequenced sample was PBMCs. The TCR sequence derives from a middle-aged woman in good health. Some clones in this sample may be carry-over from other donors' samples. The chain is made from TRBV23-1 and TRBJ1-5; 11 middle bases align to TRBD1. TRBV23-1 is an ORF; its function is uncertain. The CDR3 protein: CASSRPGQGVYSNQPQHF. The DNA sequence is given as TGCGCCAGCAGTCGCCCGGGACAGGGGGTTTATAGCAATCAGCCCCAGCATTTT.